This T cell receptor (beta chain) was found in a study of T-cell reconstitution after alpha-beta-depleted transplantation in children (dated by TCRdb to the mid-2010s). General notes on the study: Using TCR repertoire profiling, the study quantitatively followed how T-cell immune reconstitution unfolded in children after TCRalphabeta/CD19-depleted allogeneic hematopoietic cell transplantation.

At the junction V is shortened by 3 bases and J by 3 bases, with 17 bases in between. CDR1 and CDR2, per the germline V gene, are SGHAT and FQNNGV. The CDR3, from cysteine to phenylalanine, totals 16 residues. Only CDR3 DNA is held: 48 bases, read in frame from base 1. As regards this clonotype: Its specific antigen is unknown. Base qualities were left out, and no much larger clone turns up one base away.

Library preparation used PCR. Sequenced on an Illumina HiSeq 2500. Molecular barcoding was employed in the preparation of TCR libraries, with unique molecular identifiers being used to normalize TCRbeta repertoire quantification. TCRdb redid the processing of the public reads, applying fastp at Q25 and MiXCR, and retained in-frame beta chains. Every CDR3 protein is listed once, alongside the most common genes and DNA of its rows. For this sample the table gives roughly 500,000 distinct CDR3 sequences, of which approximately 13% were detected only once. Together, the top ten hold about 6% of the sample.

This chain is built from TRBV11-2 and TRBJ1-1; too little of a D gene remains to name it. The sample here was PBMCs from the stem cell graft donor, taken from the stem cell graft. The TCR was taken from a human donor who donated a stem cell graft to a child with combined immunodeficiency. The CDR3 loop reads CASSLRRRDRDTEAFF. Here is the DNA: TGTGCCAGCAGCTTGAGGCGAAGGGATCGGGACACTGAAGCTTTCTTT.